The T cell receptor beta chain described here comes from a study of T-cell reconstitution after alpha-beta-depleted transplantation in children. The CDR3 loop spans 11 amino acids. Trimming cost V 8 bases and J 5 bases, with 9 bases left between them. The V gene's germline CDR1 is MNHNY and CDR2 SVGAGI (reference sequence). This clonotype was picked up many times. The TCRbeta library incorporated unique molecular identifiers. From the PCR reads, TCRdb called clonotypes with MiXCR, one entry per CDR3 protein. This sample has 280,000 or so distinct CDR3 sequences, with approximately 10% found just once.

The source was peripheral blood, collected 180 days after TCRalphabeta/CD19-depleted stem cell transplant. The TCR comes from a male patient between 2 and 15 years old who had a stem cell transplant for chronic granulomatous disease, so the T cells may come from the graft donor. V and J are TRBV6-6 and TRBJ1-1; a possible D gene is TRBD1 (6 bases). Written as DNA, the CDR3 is TGTGCCAGCGGGGGGCTGACTGAAGCTTTCTTT. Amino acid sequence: CASGGLTEAFF.